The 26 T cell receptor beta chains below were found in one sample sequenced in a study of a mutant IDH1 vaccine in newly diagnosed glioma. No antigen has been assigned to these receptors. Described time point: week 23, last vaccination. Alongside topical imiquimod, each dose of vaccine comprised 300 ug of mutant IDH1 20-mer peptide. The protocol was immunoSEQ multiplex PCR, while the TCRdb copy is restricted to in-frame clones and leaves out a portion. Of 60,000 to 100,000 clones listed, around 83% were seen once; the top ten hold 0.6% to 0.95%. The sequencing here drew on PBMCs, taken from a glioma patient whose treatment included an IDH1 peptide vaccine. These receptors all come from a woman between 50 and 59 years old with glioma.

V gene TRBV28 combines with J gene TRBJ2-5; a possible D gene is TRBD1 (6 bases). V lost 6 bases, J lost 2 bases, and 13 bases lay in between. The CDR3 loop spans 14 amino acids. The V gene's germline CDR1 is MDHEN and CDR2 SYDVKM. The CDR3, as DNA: TGTGCCAGCAGCCTCACAGGGCTACAAGAGACCCAGTACTTC. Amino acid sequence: CASSLTGLQETQYF.

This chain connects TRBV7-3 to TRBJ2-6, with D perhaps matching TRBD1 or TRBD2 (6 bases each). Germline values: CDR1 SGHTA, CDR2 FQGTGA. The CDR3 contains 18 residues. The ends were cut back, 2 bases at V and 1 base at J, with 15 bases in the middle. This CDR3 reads CASSLAGGLLSGANVLTF. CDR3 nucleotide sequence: TGTGCCAGCAGCTTAGCCGGGGGCCTACTGTCTGGGGCCAACGTCCTGACTTTC. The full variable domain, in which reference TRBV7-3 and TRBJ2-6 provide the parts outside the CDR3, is GAGVSQTPSNKVTEKGKYVELRCDPISGHTALYWYRQSLGQGPEFLIYFQGTGAADDSGLPNDRFFAVRPEGSVSTLKIQRTERGDSAVYLCASSLAGGLLSGANVLTFGAGSRLTVL.

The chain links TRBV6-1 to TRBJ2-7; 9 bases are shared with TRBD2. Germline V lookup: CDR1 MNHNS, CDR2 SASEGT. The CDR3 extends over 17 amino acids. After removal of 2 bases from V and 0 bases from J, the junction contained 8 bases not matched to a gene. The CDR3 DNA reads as TGTGCCAGCAGTGAATTTGGGGGCGGGAGGGCCTCCTACGAGCAGTACTTC. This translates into CASSEFGGGRASYEQYF.

Written as DNA, the CDR3 is TGTGCCAGCAGCCATACGGACAGCCGCTACGAGCAGTACTTC. Encoded protein: CASSHTDSRYEQYF. V and J are TRBV11-2 and TRBJ2-7, with D possibly TRBD1 on 6 matching bases. Germline CDR1 is SGHAT and CDR2 is FQNNGV. V lost 5 bases to trimming and J lost 3 bases, with 14 bases between them. This CDR3 region has 14 residues.

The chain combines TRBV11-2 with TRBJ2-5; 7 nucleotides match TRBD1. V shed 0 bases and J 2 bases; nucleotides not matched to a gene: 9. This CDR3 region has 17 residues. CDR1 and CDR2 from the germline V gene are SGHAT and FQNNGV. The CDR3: CASSLDRGPGSQETQYF. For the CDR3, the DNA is TGTGCCAGCAGCTTAGATAGGGGGCCAGGCAGTCAAGAGACCCAGTACTTC.

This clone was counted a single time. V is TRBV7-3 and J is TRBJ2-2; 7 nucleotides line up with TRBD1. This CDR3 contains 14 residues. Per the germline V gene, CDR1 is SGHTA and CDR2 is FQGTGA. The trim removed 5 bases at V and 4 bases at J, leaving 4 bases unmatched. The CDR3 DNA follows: TGTGCCAGCAGCCTGACAGGGACCACCGGGGAGCTGTTTTTT. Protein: CASSLTGTTGELFF.

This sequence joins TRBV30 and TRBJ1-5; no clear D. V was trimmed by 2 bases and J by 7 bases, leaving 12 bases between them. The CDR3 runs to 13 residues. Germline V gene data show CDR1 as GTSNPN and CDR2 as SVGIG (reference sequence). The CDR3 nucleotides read TGTGCCTGGAGTTTGGACCCCCTCCAGCCCCAGCATTTT. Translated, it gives CAWSLDPLQPQHF.

This CDR3 is CAWSSDRGRENTEAFF. As DNA, the CDR3 is TGTGCCTGGAGCTCCGACAGGGGGAGAGAGAACACTGAAGCTTTCTTT. V gene TRBV30 combines with J gene TRBJ1-1; the match to TRBD1 covers 9 bases. The trim removed 3 bases at V and 1 base at J, leaving 9 bases unmatched. Germline CDR1 reads GTSNPN; CDR2 reads SVGIG (reference sequence). This CDR3 has 16 residues.

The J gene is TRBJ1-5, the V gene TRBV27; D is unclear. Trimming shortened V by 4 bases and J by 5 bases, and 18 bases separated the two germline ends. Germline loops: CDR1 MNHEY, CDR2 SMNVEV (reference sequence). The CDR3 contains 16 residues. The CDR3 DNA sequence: TGTGCCAGCAGTTCGCAAGCCTCCCTCCGGGATCAGCCCCAGCATTTT. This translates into CASSSQASLRDQPQHF.

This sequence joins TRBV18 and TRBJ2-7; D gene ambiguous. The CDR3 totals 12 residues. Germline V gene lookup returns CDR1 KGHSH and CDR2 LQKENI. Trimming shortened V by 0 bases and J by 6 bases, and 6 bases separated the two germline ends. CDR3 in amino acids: CASSPPLGEQYF. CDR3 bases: TGTGCCAGCTCACCACCGCTAGGCGAGCAGTACTTC. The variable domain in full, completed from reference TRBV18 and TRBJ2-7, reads NAGVMQNPRHLVRRRGQEARLRCSPMKGHSHVYWYRQLPEEGLKFMVYLQKENIIDESGMPKERFSAEFPKEGPSILRIQQVVRGDSAAYFCASSPPLGEQYFGPGTRLTVT.

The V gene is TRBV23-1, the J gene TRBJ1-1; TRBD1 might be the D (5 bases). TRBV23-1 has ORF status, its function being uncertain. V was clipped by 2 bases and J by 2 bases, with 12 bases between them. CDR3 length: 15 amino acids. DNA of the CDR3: TGCGCCAGCAGTCAAACCGGGGCGGCAAACACTGAAGCTTTCTTT. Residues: CASSQTGAANTEAFF.

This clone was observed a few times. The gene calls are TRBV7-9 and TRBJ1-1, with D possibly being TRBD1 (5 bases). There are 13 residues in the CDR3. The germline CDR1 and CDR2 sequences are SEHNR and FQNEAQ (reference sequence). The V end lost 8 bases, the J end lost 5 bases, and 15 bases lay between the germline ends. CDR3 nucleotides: TGTGCCAGCCAGAGAGCGGGGGGTACTGAAGCTTTCTTT. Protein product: CASQRAGGTEAFF.

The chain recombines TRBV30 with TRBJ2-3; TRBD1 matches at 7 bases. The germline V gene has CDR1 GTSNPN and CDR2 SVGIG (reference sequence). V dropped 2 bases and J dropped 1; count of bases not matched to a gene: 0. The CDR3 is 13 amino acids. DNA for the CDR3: TGTGCCTGGAGTCAGGGGGGCACAGATACGCAGTATTTT. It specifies CAWSQGGTDTQYF.

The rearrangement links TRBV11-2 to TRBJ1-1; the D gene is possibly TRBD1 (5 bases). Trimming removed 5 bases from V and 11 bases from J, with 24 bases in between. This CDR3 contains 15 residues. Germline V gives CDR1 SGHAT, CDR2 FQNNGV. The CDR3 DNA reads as TGTGCCAGCAGCCCCGGGCTTTGGGGCCCAACGGGGGCTTTCTTT. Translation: CASSPGLWGPTGAFF.

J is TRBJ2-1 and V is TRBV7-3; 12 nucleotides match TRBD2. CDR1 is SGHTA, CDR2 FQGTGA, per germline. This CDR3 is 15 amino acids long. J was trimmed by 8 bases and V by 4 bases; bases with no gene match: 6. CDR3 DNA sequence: TGTGCCAGCAGCTCTAGCGGGAGGGCCAGCGATGAGCAGTTCTTC. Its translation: CASSSSGRASDEQFF.

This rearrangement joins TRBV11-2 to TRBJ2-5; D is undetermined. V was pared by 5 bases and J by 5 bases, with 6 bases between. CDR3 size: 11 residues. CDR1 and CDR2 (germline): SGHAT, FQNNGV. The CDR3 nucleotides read TGTGCCAGCAGCCCCCCTGAGACCCAGTACTTC. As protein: CASSPPETQYF.

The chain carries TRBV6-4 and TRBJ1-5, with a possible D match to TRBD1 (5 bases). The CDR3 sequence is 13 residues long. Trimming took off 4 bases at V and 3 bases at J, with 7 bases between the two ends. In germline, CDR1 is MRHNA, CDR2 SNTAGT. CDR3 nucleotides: TGTGCCAGCAGTGCGACAGACAATCAGCCCCAGCATTTT. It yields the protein CASSATDNQPQHF.

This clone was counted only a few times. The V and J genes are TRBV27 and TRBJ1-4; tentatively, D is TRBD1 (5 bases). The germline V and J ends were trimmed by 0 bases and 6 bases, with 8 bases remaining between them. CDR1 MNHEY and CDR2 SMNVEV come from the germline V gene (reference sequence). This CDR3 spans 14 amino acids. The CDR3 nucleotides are TGTGCCAGCAGTTTATCCAGGGTAGATGAAAAACTGTTTTTT. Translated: CASSLSRVDEKLFF.

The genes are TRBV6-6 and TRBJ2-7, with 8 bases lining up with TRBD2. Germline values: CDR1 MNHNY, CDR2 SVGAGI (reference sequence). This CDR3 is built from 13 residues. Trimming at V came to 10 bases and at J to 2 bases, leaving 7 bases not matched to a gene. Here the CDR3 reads CATTSGSTYEQYF. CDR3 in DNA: TGTGCCACCACGAGCGGGAGCACCTACGAGCAGTACTTC.

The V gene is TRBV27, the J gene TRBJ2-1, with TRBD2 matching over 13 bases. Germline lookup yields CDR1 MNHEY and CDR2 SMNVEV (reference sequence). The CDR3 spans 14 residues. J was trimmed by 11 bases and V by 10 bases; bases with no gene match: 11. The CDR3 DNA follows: TGTGCCACCCTTTCCACTAGCGGGAGGGGGAAGCAGTTCTTC. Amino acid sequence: CATLSTSGRGKQFF.

CDR3 loop: CASSTRTGPISYEQYF. The CDR3 DNA follows: TGTGCCAGCAGCACGCGGACAGGGCCTATCTCCTACGAGCAGTACTTC. The rearrangement links TRBV7-2 to TRBJ2-7; 8 nucleotides line up with TRBD1. CDR1 SGHTA and CDR2 FQGNSA come from the germline V gene. The trim removed 5 bases at V and 0 bases at J, leaving 9 bases unmatched. The CDR3 length is 16 residues.

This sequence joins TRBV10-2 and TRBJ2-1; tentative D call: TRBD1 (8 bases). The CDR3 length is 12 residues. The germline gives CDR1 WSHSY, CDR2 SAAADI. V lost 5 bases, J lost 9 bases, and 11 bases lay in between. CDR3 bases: TGCGCCAGCAGTAACAGGGGGGGTGAGCAGTTCTTC. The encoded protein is CASSNRGGEQFF.

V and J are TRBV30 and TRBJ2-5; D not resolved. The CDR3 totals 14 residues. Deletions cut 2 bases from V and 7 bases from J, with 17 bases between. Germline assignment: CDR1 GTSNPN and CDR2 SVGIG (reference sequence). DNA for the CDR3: TGTGCCTGGAGTTCACACAGCCTGCCGGGGACCCAGTACTTC. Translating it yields CAWSSHSLPGTQYF.

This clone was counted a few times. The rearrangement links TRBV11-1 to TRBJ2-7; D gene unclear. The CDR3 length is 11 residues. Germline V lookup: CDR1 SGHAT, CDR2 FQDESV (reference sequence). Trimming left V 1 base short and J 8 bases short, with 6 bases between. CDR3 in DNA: TGTGCCAGCAGCTTAGTTGGGCAGCAGTACTTC. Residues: CASSLVGQQYF.

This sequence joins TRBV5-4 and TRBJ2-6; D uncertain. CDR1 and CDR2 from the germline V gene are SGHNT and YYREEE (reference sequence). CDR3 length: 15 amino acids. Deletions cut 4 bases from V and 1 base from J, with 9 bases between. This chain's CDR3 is CASSPWVSGANVLTF. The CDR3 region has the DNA TGTGCCAGCAGCCCCTGGGTGTCTGGGGCCAACGTCCTGACTTTC. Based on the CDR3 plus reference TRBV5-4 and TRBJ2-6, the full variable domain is ETGVTQSPTHLIKTRGQQVTLRCSSQSGHNTVSWYQQALGQGPQFIFQYYREEENGRGNFPPRFSGLQFPNYSSELNVNALELDDSALYLCASSPWVSGANVLTFGAGSRLTVL.

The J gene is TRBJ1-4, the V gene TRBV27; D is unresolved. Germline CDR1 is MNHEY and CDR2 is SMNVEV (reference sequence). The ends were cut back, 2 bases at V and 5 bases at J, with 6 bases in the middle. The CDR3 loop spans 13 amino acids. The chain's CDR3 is CASSLGRNEKLFF. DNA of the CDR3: TGTGCCAGCAGTTTAGGCCGGAATGAAAAACTGTTTTTT.